This T cell receptor beta chain was captured in a study of CD8+CD57+ T cells in acquired aplastic anemia. This clonotype was recorded at least ten times. V dropped 4 bases and J dropped 2; count of bases not matched to a gene: 9. The length of the CDR3 is 18 residues. CDR1 SGHRS and CDR2 YFSETQ come from the germline V gene. Genomic DNA constituted the template upon which TCR beta VDJ and CDR3 profiling was performed. Each CDR3 protein is one row after TCRdb ran MiXCR on the reads. This sample has 200,000 to 250,000 distinct CDR3 sequences; 30% to 35% occur once, and the top ten carry 1.1%. This clonotype was obtained from a human donor in good health, serving as a control. Sequenced sample: sorted CD4+, CD8+, or CD8+CD57+ T cells (not recorded which) from PBMCs. The chain joins TRBV5-1 to TRBJ2-7; 16 bases match TRBD2. The CDR3 coding sequence is TGCGCCAGCAGCCCCACCACCGGGACTAGCGGGAGGGCCTACGAGCAGTACTTC. Translation gives CASSPTTGTSGRAYEQYF. The full variable domain, completed using reference TRBV5-1 and TRBJ2-7, is KAGVTQTPRYLIKTRGQQVTLSCSPISGHRSVSWYQQTPGQGLQFLFEYFSETQRNKGNFPGRFSGRQFSNSRSEMNVSTLELGDSALYLCASSPTTGTSGRAYEQYFGPGTRLTVT.